One sample yielded the 15 T cell receptor beta chains listed below, sequenced in a study of T cell responses to AZD1222 COVID-19 vaccine. The assay was immunoSEQ multiplex PCR, and TCRdb's table has in-frame clones only and misses some. The table includes around 150,000 clones, approximately 92% detected once. Sequenced here: peripheral blood, sampled 28 days after the second AZD1222 dose. These receptor sequences come from an adult who received the AZD1222 COVID-19 vaccine.

CDR3: CASSITSGNEQFF. The CDR3 coding sequence is TGTGCCAGCAGCATCACTAGCGGCAATGAGCAGTTCTTC. The rearrangement uses TRBV7-8 and TRBJ2-1; 8 bases match TRBD2. Germline V gene data show CDR1 as SGHVS and CDR2 as FQNEAQ. V was pared by 5 bases and J by 6 bases, with 3 bases of the junction left unmatched. The CDR3 runs 13 residues.

The CDR3 coding sequence is TGTGCCAGCAGTGAATACAGGGGAGGTAATTCACCCCTCCACTTT. Protein: CASSEYRGGNSPLHF. The rearrangement links TRBV25-1 to TRBJ1-6; D might be TRBD1 (6 bases). The germline CDR1 and CDR2 sequences are MGHDK and SYGVNS. Between the trimmed V and J ends, which lost 0 bases and 6 bases, there was a span of 9 bases. CDR3 length: 15 amino acids.

The chain combines TRBV18 with TRBJ1-5, with D possibly matching TRBD1 (6 bases). The germline CDR1 and CDR2 sequences are KGHSH and LQKENI. V was cut by 3 bases and J by 5 bases, with 11 bases left in between. The CDR3 has 14 residues. This CDR3 is CASSPDRSDQPQHF. CDR3 nucleotide sequence: TGTGCCAGCTCACCGGACAGAAGCGATCAGCCCCAGCATTTT.

CDR3 sequence: CASSPSPGLAGNEQFF. CDR3 bases: TGTGCCAGCAGTCCTTCTCCGGGACTAGCGGGGAATGAGCAGTTCTTC. The chain has TRBV6-4 and TRBJ2-1, with 13 bases that match TRBD2. The J segment lost 7 bases and the V segment lost 5 bases, leaving 8 bases of the junction unmatched. In germline, CDR1 is MRHNA, CDR2 SNTAGT. CDR3 length: 16 amino acids.

The rearrangement links TRBV2 to TRBJ1-4; unclear D gene. V lost 8 bases to trimming and J lost 11 bases, with 21 bases between them. Germline loops: CDR1 SNHLY, CDR2 FYNNEI. The CDR3 covers 14 residues. The CDR3 DNA reads as TGTGCCAGCTCCCCGCGGAGCCCTCCGAATAAACTGTTTTTT. Protein product: CASSPRSPPNKLFF.

This chain connects TRBV5-1 to TRBJ1-4; D gene ambiguous. V lost 3 bases to trimming and J lost 1 base, with 4 bases between them. The CDR3 consists of 13 residues. CDR1 SGHRS and CDR2 YFSETQ come from the germline V gene. The CDR3: CASSWKTNEKLFF. The DNA for the CDR3 is TGCGCCAGCAGCTGGAAAACTAATGAAAAACTGTTTTTT. Full variable domain (missing parts from reference TRBV5-1 and TRBJ1-4): KAGVTQTPRYLIKTRGQQVTLSCSPISGHRSVSWYQQTPGQGLQFLFEYFSETQRNKGNFPGRFSGRQFSNSRSEMNVSTLELGDSALYLCASSWKTNEKLFFGSGTQLSVL.

This chain's CDR3 is CASSLDSRSSYNEQFF. Here the CDR3 DNA reads TGCGCCAGCAGCTTGGATTCCAGGAGCTCCTACAATGAGCAGTTCTTC. The chain uses TRBV5-1 and TRBJ2-1; D is unclear. The V end was cut by 0 bases, the J end by 0 bases, with 10 bases between. This CDR3 comprises 16 residues. In germline, CDR1 is SGHRS, CDR2 YFSETQ.

The chain joins TRBV6-5 to TRBJ1-2, with 8 bases lining up with TRBD1. CDR3 size: 12 residues. Per the germline V gene, CDR1 is MNHEY and CDR2 is SVGAGI. CDR3 sequence: CATGQGVYGYTF. DNA for the CDR3: TGTGCAACCGGACAGGGAGTCTATGGCTACACCTTC.

V is TRBV2 and J is TRBJ1-4, with 8 bases lining up with TRBD1. Germline-derived CDR1 and CDR2 are SNHLY and FYNNEI. There are 13 residues in the CDR3. Unmatched junction bases numbered 4, after V lost 9 bases and J lost 4 bases. The CDR3 coding sequence is TGTGCCAGTGCAGGGGGCAATAATGAAAAACTGTTTTTT. Amino acids: CASAGGNNEKLFF.

The J gene is TRBJ1-5, the V gene TRBV28; D is ambiguous. CDR1 MDHEN and CDR2 SYDVKM come from the germline V gene. V lost 4 bases and J lost 0, with 13 bases in between. This CDR3 comprises 16 residues. The CDR3 DNA reads TGTGCCAGCAGTTCCCCTGGGCTTTATAGCAATCAGCCCCAGCATTTT. It translates to CASSSPGLYSNQPQHF.

The chain joins TRBV28 to TRBJ2-7; possibly TRBD1 for D (5 bases). Germline-derived CDR1 and CDR2 are MDHEN and SYDVKM. This CDR3 has 16 amino acids. The ends were cut back, 5 bases at V and 0 bases at J, with 17 bases in the middle. As DNA, the CDR3 is TGTGCCAGCAGTCCCCGTGGGGCAGCCGGCTCCTACGAGCAGTACTTC. Translated, it gives CASSPRGAAGSYEQYF.

This chain links TRBV7-2 with TRBJ1-5, with D unclear. Germline assignment: CDR1 SGHTA and CDR2 FQGNSA. The ends were cut back, 1 base at V and 3 bases at J, with 10 bases in the middle. This CDR3 comprises 15 residues. CDR3 residues: CASSLGKQPNQPQHF. CDR3 bases: TGTGCCAGCAGCTTAGGCAAACAGCCCAATCAGCCCCAGCATTTT. The full variable domain, in which reference TRBV7-2 and TRBJ1-5 provide the parts outside the CDR3, is GAGVSQSPSNKVTEKGKDVELRCDPISGHTALYWYRQSLGQGLEFLIYFQGNSAPDKSGLPSDRFSAERTGGSVSTLTIQRTQQEDSAVYLCASSLGKQPNQPQHFGDGTRLSIL.

The V and J genes are TRBV6-2 or TRBV6-3 and TRBJ1-5, with 8 bases fitting TRBD1. V lost 2 bases and J lost 2; bases outside the gene matches: 8. The CDR3 is made up of 17 amino acids. CDR1 MNHEY and CDR2 SVGEGT come from the germline V gene. Here the CDR3 DNA reads TGTGCCAGCAGTTACCGCAGACAGGGGCGAGGCAATCAGCCCCAGCATTTT. It yields the protein CASSYRRQGRGNQPQHF.

The chain couples TRBV28 to TRBJ1-2; D uncertain. V shed 9 bases and J shed 2 bases, with 7 bases lying between them. The germline gives CDR1 MDHEN, CDR2 SYDVKM. The CDR3 spans 11 residues. CDR3 loop: CASQRNYGYTF. The CDR3 DNA follows: TGTGCCAGTCAGAGAAACTATGGCTACACCTTC.

The chain joins TRBV28 to TRBJ2-2; 7 bases agree with TRBD1. The CDR3 is 15 residues long. The V segment lost 7 bases and the J segment 6 bases; nucleotides outside the gene matches: 11. Germline CDR1 is MDHEN and CDR2 is SYDVKM. This chain's CDR3 is CASTVDRVGAGELFF. Written as DNA, the CDR3 is TGTGCCAGCACCGTAGACAGGGTCGGGGCCGGGGAGCTGTTTTTT.